This T cell receptor beta chain was profiled in a study of blood T cell repertoires in COVID-19 (dated by TCRdb to 2018 to 2020). With regard to the full study: The collaborator samples originated in the United States, Italy and Spain and spanned the acute and convalescent phases of COVID-19. The prospective study material was composed of cDNA or gDNA derived from T cells, B-cell-depleted T cells, or PBMCs. Subjects who had been exposed to COVID-19, were actively infected with it, or had recovered from it provided the deeply sampled blood TCRbeta repertoires that made up the dataset. The repertoires were released in a freely available public database meant as a resource for research on the immune response to SARS-CoV-2. The samples were drawn from the first 160 participants of the ongoing ImmuneRACE study and from 950 to 1,500 subjects provided by 6 global collaborators. Nearly every sample came with metadata listing a de-identified subject ID, COVID-19 status, age in years and sex. Where available, HLA class I and class II types were taken from metadata supplied by the sample provider and were not determined by assay-based typing.

Remarks on this clone: No antigen is known for it. No per-base quality is available; no much larger clone lies one base away.

The collaborating institutions used their own protocols to collect whole blood in K2EDTA tubes. For TCRbeta analysis, collaborators shipped samples as frozen whole blood, isolated PBMCs, or DNA extracted from either of those sample types. Trimming takes 6 bases from V and 2 bases from J, and the germline ends sit 8 bases apart. Spanning cysteine to phenylalanine, the CDR3 consists of 13 amino acids. Of the read, only the CDR3 DNA is kept; its 39 bases are in frame from base 1. CDR1 MNHEY and CDR2 SVGAGI are derived from the germline V gene. Overall study outcomes, separate from this receptor: How much clinical and demographic metadata was included differed by source and by participant, and the metadata was provided uncurated.

TCRbeta CDR3 regions were amplified from genomic DNA by means of the immunoSEQ Assay, a bias-controlled multiplex PCR. Per the original workflow: The number of nucleated cells in each sample was estimated from the amplification of reference gene primers within the assay. Sequence reads were collapsed and filtered to measure the absolute abundance of every unique TCRbeta CDR3 rearrangement. For each sample, productive Simpson clonality was calculated by taking the square root of Simpson's diversity index across productive rearrangements. The table was pulled from immuneACCESS by TCRdb, which kept in-frame rearrangements only. Such tables lose some clones; where checked, under half of the loss comes from unresolved V genes, and the rest has no known cause. The D gene and trimming were derived from the DNA, and the V and J assignments and clone size from that table. The sample has 13,000 to 15,000 clones on record, 85% to 95% of them singletons. The ten largest clones capture less than 10% of the sample.

The chain joins TRBV6-5 to TRBJ1-5; the D gene is possibly TRBD1, with 6 bases matching. What was sequenced was peripheral blood. The receptor's source is a human donor with active COVID-19. The donor label of this sample is uncertain. The CDR3 here reads CASRPGGNQPQHF. The DNA sequence is given as TGTGCCAGCAGACCAGGGGGCAATCAGCCCCAGCATTTT.